This T cell receptor (beta chain) was obtained from a study of response to subunit inactivated influenza vaccine. Study-wide points: That few new T cells are recruited by each seasonal influenza vaccination was the authors' suggestion.

This clonotype was observed a handful of times. The antigen is undetermined. The CDR3 has 14 residues. Germline V gene lookup returns CDR1 DFQATT and CDR2 SNEGSKA (reference sequence). Trimming removed 1 base from V and 7 bases from J; junction bases left unmatched: 7. MiXCR, run by TCRdb on the RT-PCR reads, gives a single entry per CDR3 protein. The data contain 540,000 or so distinct CDR3 sequences, 10% to 15% of them singletons. This specimen was PBMCs from blood, taken more than 35 days after vaccination. The V gene is TRBV20-1, the J gene TRBJ2-7, with 10 bases aligning to TRBD2. The source is a man over 45 who received an inactivated influenza vaccine. The CDR3: CSARAPSGSWEQYF. The CDR3 nucleotides are TGCAGTGCTAGAGCTCCTAGCGGGAGTTGGGAGCAGTACTTC.